This T cell receptor beta chain was sequenced for a study of blood T cell repertoires in COVID-19. Study-level information: Nucleic acid was either cDNA or gDNA, and it came from T cells, B-cell-depleted T cells, or PBMCs.

Ages ranged from about 18 to 90 years, with residence in more than 20 US areas. This CDR3 is 15 amino acids long. V was shortened by 5 bases and J by 3 bases, with 16 bases between the two germline ends. Looked up from germline, CDR1 is LGHNA and CDR2 is YNFKEQ. Clones were read by immunoSEQ multiplex PCR, and TCRdb kept only the in-frame ones, dropping some. The sample has about 270,000 clones; about 88% are singletons. This rearrangement joins TRBV4-2 to TRBJ1-1; D is unclear. Sequencing input: PBMCs or T cells enriched from blood (not recorded which). The TCR comes from a woman aged 50 to 65 who had recovered from COVID-19. CDR3 sequence (DNA): TGTGCCAGCAGCGCCCGAGCAGGCTGGGACACTGAAGCTTTCTTT. Translation: CASSARAGWDTEAFF.